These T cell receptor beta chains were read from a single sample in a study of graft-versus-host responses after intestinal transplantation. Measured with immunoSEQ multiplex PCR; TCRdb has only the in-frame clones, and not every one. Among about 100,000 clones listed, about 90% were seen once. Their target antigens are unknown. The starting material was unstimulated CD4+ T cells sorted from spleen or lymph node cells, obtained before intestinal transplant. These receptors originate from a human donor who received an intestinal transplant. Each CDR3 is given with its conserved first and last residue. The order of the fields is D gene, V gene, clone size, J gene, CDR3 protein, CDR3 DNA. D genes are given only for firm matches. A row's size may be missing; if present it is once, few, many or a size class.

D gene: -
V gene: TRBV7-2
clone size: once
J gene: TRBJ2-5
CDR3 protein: CASSFQETQYF
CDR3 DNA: TGTGCCAGCAGCTTCCAAGAGACCCAGTACTTC

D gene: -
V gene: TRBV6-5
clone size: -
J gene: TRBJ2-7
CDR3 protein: CASSSQGGPYEQYF
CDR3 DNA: TGTGCCAGCAGTTCCCAGGGGGGCCCCTACGAGCAGTACTTC

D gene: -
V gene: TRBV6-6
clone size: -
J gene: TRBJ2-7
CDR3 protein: CASSYLGLAVYEQYF
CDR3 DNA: TGTGCCAGCAGTTACCTCGGGCTAGCTGTATACGAGCAGTACTTC

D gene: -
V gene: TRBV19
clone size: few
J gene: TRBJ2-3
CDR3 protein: CASTLRPGATDTQYF
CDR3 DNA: TGTGCCAGTACCCTACGTCCGGGCGCCACAGATACGCAGTATTTT

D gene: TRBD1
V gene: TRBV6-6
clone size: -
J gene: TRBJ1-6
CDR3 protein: CASSYSATGNNSPLHF
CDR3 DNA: TGTGCCAGCAGTTATTCGGCGACAGGGAATAATTCACCCCTCCACTTT

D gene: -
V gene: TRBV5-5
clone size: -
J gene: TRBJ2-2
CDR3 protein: CASSPPGLSNTGELFF
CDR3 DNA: TGTGCCAGCAGCCCCCCGGGACTTTCGAACACCGGGGAGCTGTTTTTT

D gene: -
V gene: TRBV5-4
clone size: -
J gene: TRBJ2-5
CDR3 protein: CASSKGETQYF
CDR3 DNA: TGTGCCAGCAGCAAAGGGGAGACCCAGTACTTC

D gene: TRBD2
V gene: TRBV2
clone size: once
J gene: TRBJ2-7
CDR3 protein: CASTNLPSGTYEQYF
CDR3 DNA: TGTGCCAGCACCAACCTCCCTAGCGGAACCTACGAGCAGTACTTC

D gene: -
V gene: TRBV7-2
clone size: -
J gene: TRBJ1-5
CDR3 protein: CASSQERVQPQHF
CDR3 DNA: TGTGCCAGCAGCCAAGAACGAGTTCAGCCCCAGCATTTT

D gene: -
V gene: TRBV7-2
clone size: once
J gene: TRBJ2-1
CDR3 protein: CASSLDGYNEQFF
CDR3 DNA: TGTGCCAGCAGCTTAGATGGCTACAATGAGCAGTTCTTC

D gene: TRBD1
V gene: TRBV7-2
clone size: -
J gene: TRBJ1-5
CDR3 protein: CASRQGAGSNQPQHF
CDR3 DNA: TGTGCCAGCAGACAGGGGGCGGGTAGCAATCAGCCCCAGCATTTT

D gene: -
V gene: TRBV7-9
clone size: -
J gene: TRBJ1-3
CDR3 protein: CASSAQGMAGNTIYF
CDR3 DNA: TGTGCCAGCAGCGCGCAGGGTATGGCTGGAAACACCATATATTTT

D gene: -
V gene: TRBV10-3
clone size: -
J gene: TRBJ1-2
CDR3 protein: CAISDGRAFPLDNYGYTF
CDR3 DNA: TGTGCCATCAGCGACGGAAGGGCTTTCCCATTGGATAACTATGGCTACACCTTC

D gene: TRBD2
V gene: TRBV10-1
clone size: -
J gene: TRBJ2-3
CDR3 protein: CASSVLAGSSTDTQYF
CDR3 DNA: TGCGCCAGCAGTGTTCTAGCGGGCTCTAGCACAGATACGCAGTATTTT

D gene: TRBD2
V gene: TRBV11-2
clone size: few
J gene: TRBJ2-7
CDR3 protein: CASRPLAEHLNEQYF
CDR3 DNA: TGTGCCAGCAGACCCCTAGCGGAACATTTAAACGAGCAGTACTTC

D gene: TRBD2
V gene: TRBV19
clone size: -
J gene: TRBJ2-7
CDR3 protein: CASSIGGTSGSVLGSYEQYF
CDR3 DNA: TGTGCCAGTAGTATAGGGGGGACTAGCGGGAGCGTTCTCGGGTCCTACGAGCAGTACTTC

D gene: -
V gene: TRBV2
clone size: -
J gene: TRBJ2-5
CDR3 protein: CASSKKETQYF
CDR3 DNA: TGTGCCAGCAGTAAGAAAGAGACCCAGTACTTC

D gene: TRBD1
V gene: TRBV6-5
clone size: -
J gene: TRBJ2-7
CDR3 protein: CASSYSTGGSYEQYF
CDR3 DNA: TGTGCCAGCAGTTACTCGACAGGGGGCTCCTACGAGCAGTACTTC

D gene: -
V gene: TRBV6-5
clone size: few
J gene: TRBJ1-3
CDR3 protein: CASTGGSGNTIYF
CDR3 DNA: TGTGCCAGCACCGGAGGGTCTGGAAACACCATATATTTT

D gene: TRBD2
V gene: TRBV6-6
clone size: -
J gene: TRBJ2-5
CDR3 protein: CASSYGREFLGETQYF
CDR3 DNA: TGTGCCAGCAGTTACGGGCGGGAGTTTTTAGGAGAGACCCAGTACTTC

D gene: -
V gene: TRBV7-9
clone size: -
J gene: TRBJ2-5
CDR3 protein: CASSQKDWSSYF
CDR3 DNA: TGTGCCAGCAGCCAAAAAGACTGGTCCTCTTACTTC

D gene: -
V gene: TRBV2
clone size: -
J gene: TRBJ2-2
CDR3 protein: CASSDRSNTGELFF
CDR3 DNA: TGTGCCAGCAGTGACAGGTCGAACACCGGGGAGCTGTTTTTT

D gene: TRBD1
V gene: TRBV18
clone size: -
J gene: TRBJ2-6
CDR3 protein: CASSPLWTGSIAGANVLTF
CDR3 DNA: TGTGCCAGCTCACCACTCTGGACAGGGAGTATCGCGGGGGCCAACGTCCTGACTTTC

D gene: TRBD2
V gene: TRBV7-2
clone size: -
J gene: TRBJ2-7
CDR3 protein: CASSLVASGAYEQYF
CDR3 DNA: TGTGCCAGCAGCTTAGTAGCTAGCGGAGCCTACGAGCAGTACTTC

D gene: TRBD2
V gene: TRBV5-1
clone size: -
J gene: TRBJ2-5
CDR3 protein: CASSPLLAGGQETQYF
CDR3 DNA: TGCGCCAGCAGCCCGCTACTAGCGGGGGGGCAAGAGACCCAGTACTTC

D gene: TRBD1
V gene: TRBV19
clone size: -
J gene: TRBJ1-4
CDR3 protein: CASSVTGRFNEKLFF
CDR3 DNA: TGTGCCAGTAGCGTGACAGGGAGATTTAATGAAAAACTGTTTTTT

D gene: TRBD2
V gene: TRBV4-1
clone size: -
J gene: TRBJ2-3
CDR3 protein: CASSRRQGTAGGPDTDTQYF
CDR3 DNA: TGCGCCAGCAGCCGCCGACAGGGTACAGCGGGAGGGCCTGACACAGATACGCAGTATTTT

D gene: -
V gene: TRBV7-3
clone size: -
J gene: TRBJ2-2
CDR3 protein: CASSFKNTGELFF
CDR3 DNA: TGTGCCAGCAGCTTTAAGAACACCGGGGAGCTGTTTTTT

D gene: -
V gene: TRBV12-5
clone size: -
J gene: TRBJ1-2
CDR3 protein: CASGSWGTENYGYTF
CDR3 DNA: TGTGCTAGTGGCTCTTGGGGTACGGAGAACTATGGCTACACCTTC

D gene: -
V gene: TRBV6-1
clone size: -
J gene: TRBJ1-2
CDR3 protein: CASRRDNFNYGYTF
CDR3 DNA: TGTGCCAGCAGGCGGGACAACTTCAACTATGGCTACACCTTC

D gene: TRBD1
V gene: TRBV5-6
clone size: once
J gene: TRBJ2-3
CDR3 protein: CASSQGGAGTDTQYF
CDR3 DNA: TGTGCCAGCAGCCAAGGGGGCGCCGGCACAGATACGCAGTATTTT

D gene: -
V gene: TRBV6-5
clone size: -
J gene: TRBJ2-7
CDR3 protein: CASETLLYEQYF
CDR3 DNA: TGTGCCAGCGAAACACTCCTCTACGAGCAGTACTTC